This TCR beta chain was documented in a study of blood T cell repertoires in COVID-19 (TCRdb year 2020). For context, the study as a whole: Samples from collaborators originated in the United States, Italy and Spain and spanned both the acute and convalescent phases of COVID-19. The material from the prospective study consisted of cDNA or gDNA derived from T cells, B-cell-depleted T cells, or PBMCs. Deeply sampled blood TCRbeta repertoires from subjects exposed to, actively infected with, or recovered from COVID-19 were included in the dataset. The repertoires were made available in a free public database intended to serve as a resource for research on the immune response to SARS-CoV-2. The samples were drawn from two sources: the first 160 participants of the ongoing ImmuneRACE study, and 950 to 1,500 subjects contributed by 6 global collaborators. Sample metadata almost always included a de-identified subject ID, COVID-19 status, age in years and sex. Where available, HLA class I and class II types were obtained from metadata supplied by the sample provider rather than from assay-based typing.

Results and caveats for the whole study, not just this receptor: The quantity of clinical and demographic metadata differed by source and by participant and was supplied without curation.

Concerning this clone: Its antigen specificity is not known. Base qualities were left out, and no much larger clone turns up one base away.

TCRbeta CDR3 regions were amplified from genomic DNA using the immunoSEQ Assay, a bias-controlled multiplex PCR. The authors processed their data as follows. Nucleated cell counts per sample were estimated from amplification of reference gene primers within the assay. To quantify the absolute abundance of each unique TCRbeta CDR3 rearrangement, sequence reads were collapsed and filtered. For each sample, productive Simpson clonality was calculated as the square root of Simpson's diversity index over productive rearrangements. TCRdb obtained this table from immuneACCESS and retained in-frame rearrangements with V and J assigned. These tables miss some clones; where compared with another copy, unresolved V genes account for less than half of the shortfall, and the remainder is unexplained. Clone size and the V and J calls come from that table; the DNA yielded D and trimming. Here the sample has over 120,000 clones; 84% occur a single time. The ten largest clones capture around 4.8% of the sample.

V and J lose 0 bases and 7 bases, and a span of 14 bases separates them. CDR1 SGHTS and CDR2 YDEGEE were looked up in the germline V gene. Reading from cysteine to phenylalanine, the CDR3 counts 15 amino acids. The DNA shown is the 45-base CDR3, in frame from base 1. Each collaborating institution followed its own protocols to collect whole blood in K2EDTA tubes. For TCRbeta analysis, collaborators shipped samples in one of three forms: frozen whole blood, isolated PBMCs, or DNA extracted from either of those sample types. The sequenced sample consisted of peripheral blood. The sequence came from a human donor in a cohort sampled during active COVID-19. The chain is made from TRBV5-8 and TRBJ2-1, with TRBD2 tentatively as D gene (5 bases match). The CDR3 here reads CASSLDGPRGNEQFF. The bases read TGTGCCAGCAGCTTGGACGGCCCCCGGGGTAATGAGCAGTTCTTC.